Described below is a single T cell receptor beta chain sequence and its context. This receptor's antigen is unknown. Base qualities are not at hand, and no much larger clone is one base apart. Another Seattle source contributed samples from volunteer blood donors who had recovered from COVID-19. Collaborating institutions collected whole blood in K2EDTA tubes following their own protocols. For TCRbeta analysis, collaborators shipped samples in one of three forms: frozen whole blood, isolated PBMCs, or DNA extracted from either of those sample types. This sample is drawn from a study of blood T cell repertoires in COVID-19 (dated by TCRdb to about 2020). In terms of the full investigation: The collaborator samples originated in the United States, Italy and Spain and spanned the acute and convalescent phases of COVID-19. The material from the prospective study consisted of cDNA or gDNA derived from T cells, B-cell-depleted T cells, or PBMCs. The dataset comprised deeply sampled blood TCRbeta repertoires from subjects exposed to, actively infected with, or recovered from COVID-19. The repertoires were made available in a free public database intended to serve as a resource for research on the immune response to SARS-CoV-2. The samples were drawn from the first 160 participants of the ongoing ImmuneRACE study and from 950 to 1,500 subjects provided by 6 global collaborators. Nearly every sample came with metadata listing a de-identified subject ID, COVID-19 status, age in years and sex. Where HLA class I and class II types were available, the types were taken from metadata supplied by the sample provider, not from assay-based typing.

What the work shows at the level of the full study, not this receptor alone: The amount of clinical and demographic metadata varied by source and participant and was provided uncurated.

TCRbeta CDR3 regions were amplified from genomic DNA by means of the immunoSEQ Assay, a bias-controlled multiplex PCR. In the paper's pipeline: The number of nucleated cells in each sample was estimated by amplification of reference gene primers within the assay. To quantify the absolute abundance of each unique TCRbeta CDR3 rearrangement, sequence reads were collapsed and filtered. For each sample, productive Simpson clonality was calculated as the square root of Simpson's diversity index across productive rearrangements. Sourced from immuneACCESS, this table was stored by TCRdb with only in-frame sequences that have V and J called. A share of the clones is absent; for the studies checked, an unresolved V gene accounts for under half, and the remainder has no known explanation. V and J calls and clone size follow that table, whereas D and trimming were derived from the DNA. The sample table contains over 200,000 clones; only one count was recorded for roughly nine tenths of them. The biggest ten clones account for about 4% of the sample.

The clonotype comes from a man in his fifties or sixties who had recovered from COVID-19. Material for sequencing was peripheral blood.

The bases are TGTGCCAGCAGCACGGGCGGGGTGAACACTGAAGCTTTCTTT. Its coded protein is CASSTGGVNTEAFF. The sequence is built from TRBV5-4 and TRBJ1-1; the D gene is not confidently resolved. Per the germline V gene (reference sequence), SGHNT is the CDR1 and YYREEE is the CDR2. The CDR3 covers 14 residues, taking in both the cysteine and the phenylalanine. Only the CDR3 DNA is retained, 42 bases long and in frame from the first base. V is shortened by 4 bases, J by 0 bases, and the region joining them spans 10 bases.